One sample yielded the 20 T cell receptor beta chains listed below, sequenced in a study of T-cell memory formation after mild COVID-19. Each CDR3 protein gets one entry after TCRdb re-called the 5' RACE reads with MiXCR. The sample consists of approximately 200,000 distinct CDR3 sequences, 15% to 20% of them appearing once. Sequencing was performed on PBMCs or a T cell subset sorted from them (not recorded which). Receptor source: an adult woman who had mild COVID-19 (a few samples of this study predate the infection). Cell type and time point are not known.

The chain is built from TRBV6-4 and TRBJ2-2; D call uncertain. Trimming shortened V by 4 bases and J by 6 bases, and 9 bases separated the two germline ends. The CDR3 totals 13 residues. Germline V gives CDR1 MRHNA, CDR2 SNTAGT. The CDR3: CASSVVMSGELFF. CDR3 coding DNA: TGTGCCAGCAGTGTTGTTATGTCCGGGGAGCTGTTTTTT.

In its sample, this clonotype was seen a few times. The rearrangement uses TRBV19 and TRBJ2-1, with 12 bases matching TRBD2. CDR1 is LNHDA and CDR2 is SQIVND in the germline V gene (reference sequence). The CDR3 loop spans 15 amino acids. V lost 3 bases to trimming and J lost 8 bases; unmatched junction nucleotides: 5. The CDR3, as DNA: TGTGCCAGTAGTATCCTAGCGGGAGGGCTCGATGAGCAGTTCTTC. Residues: CASSILAGGLDEQFF.

The gene calls are TRBV21-1 and TRBJ2-7; TRBD1 is the table's D call, not checked against the DNA. TRBV21-1 corresponds to a pseudogene. The CDR3 is 14 residues long. The CDR3 loop reads CASSNWQGTYEQYF. Here the CDR3 DNA reads TGTGCCAGCAGCAATTGGCAGGGGACCTACGAGCAGTACTTC.

This clonotype was seen more than once but under ten times. V is TRBV12-3 or TRBV12-4 and J is TRBJ2-3; 11 nucleotides line up with TRBD2. Trimming took 5 bases from V and 5 from J; bases not matched to a gene: 9. This CDR3 is 16 amino acids long. The CDR3 region is CASSGGGTSGGDTQYF. The DNA for the CDR3 is TGTGCCAGCAGTGGGGGAGGGACTAGCGGAGGAGATACGCAGTATTTT.

The CDR3 reads CASSYLGSGISGANVLTF. CDR3 bases: TGTGCCAGCAGTTACTTGGGAAGTGGGATCTCTGGGGCCAACGTCCTGACTTTC. The chain joins TRBV6-6 to TRBJ2-6, with no clear D. The CDR3 length is 18 residues. Per germline, CDR1 MNHNY and CDR2 SVGAGI (reference sequence). V lost 1 base to trimming and J lost 0 bases, with 13 bases between them.

This clonotype was seen only a few times. The J gene is TRBJ1-3, the V gene TRBV27, with D maybe TRBD1 (5 bases). The V gene lost 5 bases and the J gene lost 0 bases, with 14 bases spanning the gap. Germline V gene lookup returns CDR1 MNHEY and CDR2 SMNVEV (reference sequence). The CDR3 contains 16 residues. The CDR3 region has the DNA TGTGCCAGCAGTCCCGGGACGGCCGTCTCTGGAAACACCATATATTTT. Its translation: CASSPGTAVSGNTIYF.

This clonotype has just a few counts. The CDR3 DNA follows: TGTGCCAGCAAAGGACTAACCAAGACCCAGTACTTC. Translation: CASKGLTKTQYF. The gene calls are TRBV12-3 or TRBV12-4 and TRBJ2-5; tentatively, D is TRBD2 (6 bases). The length of the CDR3 is 12 residues. Trimming cost V 7 bases and J 6 bases, with 12 bases left between them.

This clonotype has a handful of counts. The chain carries TRBV9 and TRBJ2-7; 11 positions match TRBD2. The CDR3 totals 19 residues. From germline, CDR1 is SGDLS and CDR2 YYNGEE. Trimming at V came to 1 base and at J to 5 bases, leaving 17 bases not matched to a gene. The CDR3 coding sequence is TGTGCCAGCAGCGTAACAGGTTTTACTAGCGGGAGCATTGCCCACGAGCAGTACTTC. Translated: CASSVTGFTSGSIAHEQYF.

The gene calls are TRBV6-1 and TRBJ2-3, with D possibly TRBD1 on 6 matching bases. Germline CDR1 reads MNHNS; CDR2 reads SASEGT. The length of the CDR3 is 15 residues. V dropped 8 bases and J dropped 2 bases, with 17 bases sitting between them. CDR3 region: CASSSGHGNTDTQYF. CDR3 DNA sequence: TGTGCCAGCTCTTCGGGACATGGTAACACAGATACGCAGTATTTT.

This chain joins TRBV5-1 and TRBJ2-2; D gene uncertain. The CDR3 length is 14 residues. Germline V CDR1 and CDR2: SGHRS, YFSETQ. The V gene lost 0 bases and the J gene lost 5 bases, with 8 bases spanning the gap. The CDR3 DNA reads TGCGCCAGCAGCTTGGGTGAGAAGACCGGGGAGCTGTTTTTT. Its translation: CASSLGEKTGELFF. The full variable domain, in which reference TRBV5-1 and TRBJ2-2 provide the parts outside the CDR3, is KAGVTQTPRYLIKTRGQQVTLSCSPISGHRSVSWYQQTPGQGLQFLFEYFSETQRNKGNFPGRFSGRQFSNSRSEMNVSTLELGDSALYLCASSLGEKTGELFFGEGSRLTVL.

This chain joins TRBV28 and TRBJ1-1; 7 nucleotides match TRBD1. Germline V gene data show CDR1 as MDHEN and CDR2 as SYDVKM. The CDR3 runs to 15 residues. The V and J ends lost 6 bases and 1 base, in that order; junction bases with no gene match: 8. CDR3 DNA: TGTGCCAGCAGATTTACAGGGGCTGCGAACACTGAAGCTTTCTTT. It yields the protein CASRFTGAANTEAFF.

This clonotype was counted only a few times. The chain links TRBV7-2 to TRBJ2-7, with a tentative D call TRBD2 (7 bases). The CDR3 has 15 residues. V was trimmed by 5 bases and J by 2 bases, leaving 16 bases between them. Germline V gene lookup returns CDR1 SGHTA and CDR2 FQGNSA. CDR3 nucleotide sequence: TGTGCCAGCAGCCCCAGGGGCGGGAGCCCCTACGAGCAGTACTTC. This encodes CASSPRGGSPYEQYF.

This clonotype was counted a few times. This rearrangement joins TRBV29-1 to TRBJ2-5; TRBD1 might be the D (5 bases). V was pared by 3 bases and J by 4 bases, with 12 bases between. Germline values: CDR1 SQVTM, CDR2 ANQGSEA. The CDR3 consists of 13 residues. The CDR3 is CSVDRAGRETQYF. CDR3 nucleotide sequence: TGCAGCGTTGACAGGGCCGGTCGAGAGACCCAGTACTTC.

The table lists this clonotype with many counts. The genes are TRBV5-1 and TRBJ2-1; D may match TRBD1 or TRBD2 (5 bases each). There are 15 residues in the CDR3. Germline V lookup: CDR1 SGHRS, CDR2 YFSETQ. Trimming cost V 4 bases and J 7 bases, with 18 bases left between them. The CDR3 here is CASSNSPGSWNEQFF. In DNA, the CDR3 is TGCGCCAGCAGCAATTCCCCAGGGAGTTGGAATGAGCAGTTCTTC.

The chain has TRBV20-1 and TRBJ1-2, with D perhaps matching TRBD1 (5 bases). CDR1 and CDR2 from the germline V gene are DFQATT and SNEGSKA (reference sequence). CDR3 length: 12 residues. Deletions cut 6 bases from V and 4 bases from J, with 12 bases between. The CDR3 DNA sequence: TGCAGTGCCAGGGACGCGGGCTATGGCTACACCTTC. It codes for CSARDAGYGYTF.

The chain couples TRBV12-3 or TRBV12-4 to TRBJ2-3; no definite D call. The CDR3 has 13 amino acids. V was pared by 4 bases and J by 3 bases, with 8 bases between. The CDR3 protein is CASSWLGTDTQYF. The DNA for the CDR3 is TGTGCCAGCAGTTGGTTAGGGACAGATACGCAGTATTTT.

This clonotype showed up just a few times. The gene calls are TRBV7-8 and TRBJ2-4, with TRBD2 matching over 11 bases. CDR3 length equals 18 residues. The trim removed 3 bases at V and 3 bases at J, leaving 10 bases unmatched. CDR1 and CDR2 from the germline V gene are SGHVS and FQNEAQ. In DNA, the CDR3 is TGTGCCAGCAGCTTTAGCGGGGGGGCGAATACGGTCAAAAACATTCAGTACTTC. The encoded protein is CASSFSGGANTVKNIQYF.

This clonotype was counted at least ten times. The chain is built from TRBV20-1 and TRBJ2-1; 12 nucleotides agree with TRBD2. Germline trimming cut 1 base from V and 3 bases from J; bases unmatched to any gene: 4. The CDR3 contains 16 residues. Germline V gene lookup returns CDR1 DFQATT and CDR2 SNEGSKA (reference sequence). The CDR3 DNA follows: TGCAGTGCTAGAGGTTGGACTAGCGGGAACTACAATGAGCAGTTCTTC. Protein: CSARGWTSGNYNEQFF.

This clonotype was observed at least ten times. V gene TRBV5-6 combines with J gene TRBJ2-1, with 10 bases matching TRBD1. The CDR3 runs 17 residues. Germline CDR1 SGHDT, CDR2 YYEEEE. J lost 3 bases, V lost 4 bases, and 10 bases had no gene match. In DNA, the CDR3 is TGTGCCAGCAGCGAGACAGGGGGCACTGCCCTCTACAATGAGCAGTTCTTC. This sequence encodes CASSETGGTALYNEQFF.

The chain has TRBV2 and TRBJ2-7, with 10 bases fitting TRBD2. The CDR3 is 15 residues long. V was pared by 4 bases and J by 5 bases, with 8 bases of the junction left unmatched. The germline CDR1 and CDR2 sequences are SNHLY and FYNNEI. CDR3 loop: CASSGQRGGLNEQYF. The DNA of the CDR3 is TGTGCCAGCAGTGGCCAGCGGGGGGGCCTAAACGAGCAGTACTTC.